This is a list of T cell receptor beta chains from one sample in a study of CD8+ T cells in alopecia areata. Generated by immunoSEQ multiplex PCR, the TCRdb table keeps only in-frame clones and is missing some. The sample shows about 220,000 clones, around 57% of them seen only once. This sample comprised CD4+ T cells sorted from blood, obtained at week 4, from a patient treated with tofacitinib. The receptors stem from a human donor with alopecia areata. Both conserved end residues are trimmed from each CDR3. A D gene is named only where the DNA matches it firmly. Not every row has a clone size; where given, it reads once, few, many or a size class.

D gene,V gene,CDR3 length,clone size,CDR3 protein
-,TRBV25-1,13,-,ASSEIGQLSYEQY
-,TRBV10-3,14,many,AISGGLEAGYYEQY
-,TRBV5-4,14,-,ASSLDGGRGASPLH
-,TRBV7-8,10,-,ASSLARYEQY
-,TRBV30,10,once,AWKGRNYEQY
-,TRBV5-1,13,-,ASSLEEGLHTEAF
-,TRBV29-1,11,-,SGRGGRTDTQY
-,TRBV30,13,-,ATLRGRFSGNTIY
-,TRBV30,10,-,AWSDRVGEQF
-,TRBV4-3,14,-,ASSQAAGRDAYGYT
-,TRBV5-6,12,-,ASSLVGDPREQY
-,TRBV30,11,few,AWSVGGDSHGN
-,TRBV10-3,10,-,AISELEETQY
-,TRBV2,9,-,ASKNGRGYT
TRBD2,TRBV27,11,-,ASSRLATDEQF
-,TRBV29-1,10,-,SVEDLAGPAF
-,TRBV25-1,11,-,ASTGVGTGELF
-,TRBV28,12,-,ASGGQPNTGELF
TRBD2,TRBV7-2,13,-,ASRPPGGATDTQY
TRBD1,TRBV5-5,13,few,ASSLEQGGSYEQY
TRBD1,TRBV19,13,few,ASRLQGKGAYEQY
TRBD1,TRBV5-1,13,-,ASSLAGTGYYGYT
-,TRBV11-3,13,few,ASSPGNSGVNEQF
-,TRBV7-2,12,-,ASSLKLGSYGYT
TRBD1,TRBV6-5,12,few,ASRSGTGNYGYT
-,TRBV6-1,10,-,ASTSGAYEQY
-,TRBV7-2,13,few,ASTTGDWRTDTQY
-,TRBV30,11,-,AWSVGSTNEQY
TRBD2,TRBV29-1,17,-,SVEDLPGLAGAITDTQY